This TCR beta chain was retrieved from a study of esophageal squamous cell carcinoma under preoperative chemotherapy. TCRdb ran MiXCR on the PCR reads and lists one entry per CDR3 protein. This table has about 15,000 distinct CDR3 sequences, roughly 60% appearing once. Germline V CDR1 and CDR2: MNHNS, SASEGT. The CDR3 has 14 amino acids. Sample time point: before preoperative PTX-NDP chemotherapy. This specimen was taken from a patient given preoperative chemotherapy. The sequence derives from a human donor with esophageal squamous cell carcinoma. The donor label of this sample is uncertain. This chain uses TRBV6-1 with TRBJ2-2, with a weak D call TRBD2 (6 bases). The CDR3 DNA follows: TGTCCGGGCAGCCTGGGACTGAGCACCGAGACGCAGTTTTTT. Amino acid sequence: CPGSLGLSTETQFF.